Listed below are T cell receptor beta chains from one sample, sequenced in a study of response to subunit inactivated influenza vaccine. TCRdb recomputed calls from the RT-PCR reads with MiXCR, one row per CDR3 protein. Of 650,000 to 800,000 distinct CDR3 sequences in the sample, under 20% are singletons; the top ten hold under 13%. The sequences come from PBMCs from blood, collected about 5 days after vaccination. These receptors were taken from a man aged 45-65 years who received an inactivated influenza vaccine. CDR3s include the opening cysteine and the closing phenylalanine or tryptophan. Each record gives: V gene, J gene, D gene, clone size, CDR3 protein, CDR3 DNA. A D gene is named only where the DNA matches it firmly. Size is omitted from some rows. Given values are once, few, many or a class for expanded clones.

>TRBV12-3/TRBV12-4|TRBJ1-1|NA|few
CASSLGDAFF
TGTGCCAGCAGTTTAGGCGATGCTTTCTTT
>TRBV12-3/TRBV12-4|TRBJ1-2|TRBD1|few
CASSVGPGQGYGYTF
TGTGCCAGCAGTGTAGGACCGGGACAGGGCTATGGCTACACCTTC
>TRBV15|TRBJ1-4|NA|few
CATSRVTKEKLFF
TGTGCCACCAGCAGAGTAACTAAGGAAAAACTGTTTTTT
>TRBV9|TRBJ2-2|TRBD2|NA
CASSVAIAGTGELFF
TGTGCCAGCAGCGTAGCTATAGCGGGGACCGGGGAGCTGTTTTTT
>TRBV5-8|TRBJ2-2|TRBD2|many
CASSWGTSGSPGELFF
TGTGCCAGCAGCTGGGGGACTAGCGGGAGCCCCGGGGAGCTGTTTTTT
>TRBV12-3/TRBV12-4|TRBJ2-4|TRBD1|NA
CASSPRGRAKNIQYF
TGTGCCAGCAGCCCCAGGGGGCGAGCCAAAAACATTCAGTACTTC
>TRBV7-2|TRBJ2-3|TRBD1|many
CASRPDRGWADTQYF
TGTGCCAGCAGACCGGACAGGGGCTGGGCAGATACGCAGTATTTT
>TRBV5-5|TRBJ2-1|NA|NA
CASSPRGSGSYNEQFF
TGTGCCAGCAGCCCGAGGGGTAGCGGATCCTACAATGAGCAGTTCTTC
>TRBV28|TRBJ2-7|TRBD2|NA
CASTPGGGDYEQYF
TGTGCCAGCACCCCGGGGGGGGGTGACTACGAGCAGTACTTC
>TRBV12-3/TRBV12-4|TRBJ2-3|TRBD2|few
CASSPGTSVDTQYF
TGTGCCAGCAGTCCAGGGACTAGCGTGGATACGCAGTATTTT